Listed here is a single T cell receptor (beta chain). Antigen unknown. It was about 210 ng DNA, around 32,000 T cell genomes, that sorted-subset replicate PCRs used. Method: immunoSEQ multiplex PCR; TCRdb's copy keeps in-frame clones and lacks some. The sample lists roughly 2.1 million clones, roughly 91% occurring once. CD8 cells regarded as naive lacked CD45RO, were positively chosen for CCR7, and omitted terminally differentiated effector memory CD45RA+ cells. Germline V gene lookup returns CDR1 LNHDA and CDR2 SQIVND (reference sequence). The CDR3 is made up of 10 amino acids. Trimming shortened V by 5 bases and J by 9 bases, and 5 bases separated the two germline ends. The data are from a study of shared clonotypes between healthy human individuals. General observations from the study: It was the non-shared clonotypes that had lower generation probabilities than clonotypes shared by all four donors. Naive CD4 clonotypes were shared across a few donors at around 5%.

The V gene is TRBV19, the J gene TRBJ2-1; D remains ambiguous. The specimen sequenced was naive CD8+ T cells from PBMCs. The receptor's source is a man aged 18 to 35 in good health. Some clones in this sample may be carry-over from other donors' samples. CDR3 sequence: CASSGPEQFF. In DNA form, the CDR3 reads TGTGCCAGTAGTGGTCCTGAGCAGTTCTTC.